This T cell receptor beta chain was captured in a study of blood T cells in healthy people across ages (dated by TCRdb to 2015 to 2017). In terms of the full investigation: In model experiments, template switching captured roughly one uniquely barcoded TCR beta cDNA molecule for every two T cells. Age-related changes in TCR beta repertoire diversity were measured in the study by deep sequencing normalized with unique cDNA molecular identifiers. Using the same blood draw, the study looked at two additional independent replicas of 1 million unique cDNA reads for two donors, one aged 18 to 30 and the other aged 80 or older. The donors were split into four age groups: young (average approximately 16 years), middle-aged (nearly 40), aged (62) and long-lived (over 75).

The study at large found these results: Because donor CMV infection status was unknown, age-related changes in expanded clonotypes were potentially confounded. Bulk unsorted PBMC profiling prevented conclusive comparison of naive and antigen-experienced compartments. Total diversity estimates from one million sequenced T cells were considered lower bounds and underestimates. As age increased, observed TCR beta diversity per million T cells dropped in a roughly linear way, and a significant reduction was already evident by age about 40. There was a strong correlation between observed TCR beta diversity and the percentage of naive T cells measured by flow cytometry. The long-lived group showed more naive CD4+ T cells, fewer expanded clones and increased TCR diversity than the aged group, suggesting age selection.

Concerning this clonotype itself: Which antigen it targets is not known. Qualities for individual bases were not recorded, and no much larger clone is one base off.

The CDR3 numbers 16 residues from cysteine through phenylalanine. The only DNA kept is the CDR3, 48 bases in frame from the first base. CDR1 and CDR2 are drawn from the germline V gene: SQVTM, ANQGSEA. Unmatched junction bases come to 5, with V trimmed by 7 bases and J by 0 bases. Systemically healthy Caucasian individuals from Russia, approximately 39 in total and aged about 6 to 95 years, were included as donors. Each donor gave 8.5 to 10 milliliters of peripheral blood, collected into EDTA-treated Vacutainer tubes. Ficoll-Paque density-gradient centrifugation was used to isolate PBMCs, with at least 6 million per sample. Trizol reagent was used to extract total RNA from the PBMCs, yielding at least 5.5 micrograms per sample. The percentages of naive CD45RAhigh/CD27high T cells were determined by flow cytometry on a PBMC aliquot from every donor. Library construction relied on 5' RACE. Sequencing used an Illumina HiSeq 2500. A second PCR of about 7 to 12 cycles was performed with a sample-barcoded 5' primer and a J-beta primer mix. A template-switch 5' adaptor carrying 12 random nucleotides introduced a unique molecular identifier onto each TCR beta cDNA molecule. At least 2.5 million CDR3-containing paired-end reads were obtained from each sample. All of the RNA was converted into first-strand cDNA using the Mint cDNA synthesis kit, with a TRBC-specific oligonucleotide serving as the primer. Following uracil-DNA glycosylase treatment, a first 18-cycle PCR with universal primers M1SS and BC2_uni_R was performed on all cDNA. Under the source paper's analysis protocol: For normalization, 1 million high-quality reads, each with a distinct molecular identifier, were randomly selected from each sample. Instead of being binned into consensus sequences, reads that shared molecular identifiers were thrown out. MiTCR, set to a Q25 quality threshold and the strictest error-elimination algorithm, was used for CDR3 identification, clonotype clustering and error correction. A nonparametric unseen species model with Euler transformation was used to estimate lower-bound total TCR beta diversity. TCRdb trimmed public reads at Q25 via fastp, called clones via MiXCR and kept in-frame beta chains. Each entry merges the rows of one CDR3 protein and shows their most common DNA and genes. The V and J calls were not made by the authors but by TCRdb's processing. This sample has about 800,000 distinct CDR3 sequences in its table, and roughly 25% of those were observed once. Under 4% of the sample belongs to the ten largest clones.

The data also belong to a second study, concerning T cells of mothers and their children. The second study reports: Nine systemically healthy Caucasian individuals, comprising three mothers and their six children, were included as donors. cDNA synthesis consumed the entire amount of extracted RNA, loaded at approximately 1.6 ug RNA in each 15 ul reaction. In the second PCR, the M1S primer introduced both the sample barcodes and 2-4 random nucleotides. Over 8 million TCR beta CDR3 reads came from each mother, compared with millions of reads from each child. Thymic selection similarly shapes TCR recombination output in related and unrelated pairs, with minor effect from inherited differences. Normalized repertoire overlap was always slightly but never significantly higher in related than unrelated mother-child pairs. No persistent microchimeric T cell clones were found, with a detection sensitivity of 85 to 100 clones per million clonotypes. The study used deep NGS to compare TCR beta repertoires of mothers and children, seeking features distinguishing related mother-child pairs from unrelated individuals. Mothers averaged about 37 +/- 4 years of age and children averaged about 10 +/- 4 years. After adapter ligation with NEBNext reagents, the libraries were sequenced on Illumina HiSeq 2000 with 100+100 nt paired-end reads. To prevent cross-contamination, the mother and child libraries were prepared one month apart and sequenced in separate runs. Between 500,000 and 2,000,000 distinct TCR beta clonotypes were identified per donor. Naive TCR beta clonotypes were estimated from low-frequency clonotypes matched to each donor's FACS-determined naive share, without sorting.

The chain is encoded by TRBV29-1 joined to TRBJ2-2, and 13 junctional nucleotides match TRBD2. Specimen: blood. The source of this sequence is a boy aged 5-17 years in good health. This receptor has the CDR3 CSAKGLAGANTGELFF. The DNA sequence reads TGCAGCGCCAAAGGACTAGCGGGAGCGAACACCGGGGAGCTGTTTTTT.